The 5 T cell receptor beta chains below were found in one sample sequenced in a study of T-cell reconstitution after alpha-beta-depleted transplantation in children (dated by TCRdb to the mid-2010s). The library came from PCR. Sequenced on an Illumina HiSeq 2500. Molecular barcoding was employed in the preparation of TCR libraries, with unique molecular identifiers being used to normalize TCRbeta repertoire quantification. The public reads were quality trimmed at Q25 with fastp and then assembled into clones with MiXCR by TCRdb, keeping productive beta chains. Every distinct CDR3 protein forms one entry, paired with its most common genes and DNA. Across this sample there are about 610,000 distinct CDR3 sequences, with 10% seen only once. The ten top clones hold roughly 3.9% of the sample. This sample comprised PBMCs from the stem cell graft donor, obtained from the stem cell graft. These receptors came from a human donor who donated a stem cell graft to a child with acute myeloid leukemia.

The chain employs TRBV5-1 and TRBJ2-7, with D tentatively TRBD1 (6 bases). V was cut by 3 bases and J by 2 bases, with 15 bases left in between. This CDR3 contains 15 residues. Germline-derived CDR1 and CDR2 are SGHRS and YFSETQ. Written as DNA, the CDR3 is TGCGCCAGCAGCTACCAGGCAGGGGTCGCCTACGAGCAGTACTTC. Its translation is CASSYQAGVAYEQYF.

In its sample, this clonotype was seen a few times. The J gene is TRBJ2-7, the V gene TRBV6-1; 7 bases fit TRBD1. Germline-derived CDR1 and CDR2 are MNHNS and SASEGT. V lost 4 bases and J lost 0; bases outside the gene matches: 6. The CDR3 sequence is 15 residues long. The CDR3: CASSAGQAISYEQYF. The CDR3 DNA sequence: TGTGCCAGCAGTGCCGGACAGGCCATCTCCTACGAGCAGTACTTC.

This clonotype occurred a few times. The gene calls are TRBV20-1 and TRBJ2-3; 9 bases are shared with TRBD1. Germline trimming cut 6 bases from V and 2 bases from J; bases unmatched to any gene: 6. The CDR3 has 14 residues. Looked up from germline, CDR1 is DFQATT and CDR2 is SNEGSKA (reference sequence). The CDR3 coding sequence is TGCAGTGCCCTGACAGGGGGAAACACAGATACGCAGTATTTT. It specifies CSALTGGNTDTQYF.

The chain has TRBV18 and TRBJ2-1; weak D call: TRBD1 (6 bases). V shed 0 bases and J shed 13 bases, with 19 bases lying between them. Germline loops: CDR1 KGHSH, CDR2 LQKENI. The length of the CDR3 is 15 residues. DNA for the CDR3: TGTGCCAGCTCACCACCGGCAGGGGTGTTGATCGGTCAGTTCTTC. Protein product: CASSPPAGVLIGQFF.

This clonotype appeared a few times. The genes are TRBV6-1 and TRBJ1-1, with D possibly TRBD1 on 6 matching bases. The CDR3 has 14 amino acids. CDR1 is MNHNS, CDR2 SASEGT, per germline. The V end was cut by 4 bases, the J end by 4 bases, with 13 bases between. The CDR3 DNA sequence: TGTGCCAGCAGTGCGGACAGATACGGCACTGAAGCTTTCTTT. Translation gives CASSADRYGTEAFF.